The next 25 T cell receptor beta chains were all read from a single sample in a study of blood T cells in healthy people across ages. Combining a sample-barcoded 5' primer with a J-beta primer mix, a second PCR ran for 7 to 11 cycles. MiXCR, run by TCRdb on the 5' RACE reads, gives a single entry per CDR3 protein. The sample yields more than 1,000,000 distinct CDR3 sequences, under 30% seen once. The sample was also reused in another study, on T cells of mothers and their children.

Sequenced input: blood. The receptors originated from a girl aged 2-10 years in good health.

This chain joins TRBV10-3 and TRBJ1-2; 9 bases are a match to TRBD1. The germline CDR1 and CDR2 sequences are ENHRY and SYGVKD. The CDR3 totals 13 residues. V was pared by 9 bases and J by 6 bases, with 8 bases of the junction left unmatched. The CDR3 reads CAMRDRAVHGYTF. CDR3 DNA sequence: TGTGCCATGAGGGACAGGGCCGTCCATGGCTACACCTTC.

This clonotype was seen a handful of times. The chain uses TRBV25-1 and TRBJ1-5, with no clear D. The CDR3 length is 15 residues. Per germline, CDR1 MGHDK and CDR2 SYGVNS. Trimming removed 2 bases from V and 4 bases from J, with 12 bases in between. DNA for the CDR3: TGTGCCAGCAGTGAAGCGGGCGATGAGAATCAGCCCCAGCATTTT. It encodes CASSEAGDENQPQHF.

The rearrangement links TRBV20-1 to TRBJ2-1; either TRBD1 or TRBD2 may supply D (5 bases each). The CDR3 consists of 13 residues. Trimming removed 6 bases from V and 5 bases from J, with 14 bases in between. Germline V gene lookup returns CDR1 DFQATT and CDR2 SNEGSKA (reference sequence). CDR3 nucleotide sequence: TGCAGTGCGTACCGGGACCCCAACAATGAGCAGTTCTTC. This encodes CSAYRDPNNEQFF.

This clonotype was observed a handful of times. J is TRBJ2-4 and V is TRBV28; D might be TRBD1 (6 bases). This CDR3 has 18 residues. Germline CDR1 is MDHEN and CDR2 is SYDVKM. V lost 7 bases to trimming and J lost 5 bases, with 27 bases between them. DNA of the CDR3: TGTGCCAGCACTAAGTTCGCCAACAGGGTTAAGGTGGAAAACATTCAGTACTTC. Translation gives CASTKFANRVKVENIQYF. Variable domain in full (rest from reference TRBV28 and TRBJ2-4): DVKVTQSSRYLVKRTGEKVFLECVQDMDHENMFWYRQDPGLGLRLIYFSYDVKMKEKGDIPEGYSVSREKKERFSLILESASTNQTSMYLCASTKFANRVKVENIQYFGAGTRLSVL.

The V call is TRBV5-1, the J call TRBJ2-5, with 8 bases lining up with TRBD1. The CDR3 is 13 amino acids. Germline loops: CDR1 SGHRS, CDR2 YFSETQ. V shed 4 bases, J shed 7 bases, and the junction held 6 bases outside the gene matches. The chain's CDR3 is CASSRGTGGTQYF. For the CDR3, the DNA is TGCGCCAGCAGCCGTGGGACAGGCGGGACCCAGTACTTC. Using reference TRBV5-1 and TRBJ2-5 for the parts outside the CDR3, the full variable domain is KAGVTQTPRYLIKTRGQQVTLSCSPISGHRSVSWYQQTPGQGLQFLFEYFSETQRNKGNFPGRFSGRQFSNSRSEMNVSTLELGDSALYLCASSRGTGGTQYFGPGTRLLVL.

This rearrangement joins TRBV19 to TRBJ2-1; TRBD2 matches 10 bases. V was clipped by 0 bases and J by 7 bases; unmatched bases: 6. Germline V CDR1 and CDR2: LNHDA, SQIVND (reference sequence). The CDR3 contains 16 residues. DNA for the CDR3: TGTGCCAGTAGTATAGATGCTAGCGGGGGAGGGAATGAGCAGTTCTTC. Translated, it gives CASSIDASGGGNEQFF. The whole variable domain, remainder taken from reference TRBV19 and TRBJ2-1, is DGGITQSPKYLFRKEGQNVTLSCEQNLNHDAMYWYRQDPGQGLRLIYYSQIVNDFQKGDIAEGYSVSREKKESFPLTVTSAQKNPTAFYLCASSIDASGGGNEQFFGPGTRLTVL.

V is TRBV7-9 and J is TRBJ2-5; 13 nucleotides match TRBD2. The trim removed 5 bases at V and 5 bases at J, leaving 8 bases unmatched. Germline values: CDR1 SEHNR, CDR2 FQNEAQ (reference sequence). The CDR3 length is 16 residues. CDR3: CASSLTSGGAEETQYF. The CDR3 nucleotides read TGTGCCAGCAGCCTCACTAGCGGGGGGGCGGAGGAGACCCAGTACTTC.

The rearrangement uses TRBV20-1 and TRBJ2-1; D is perhaps TRBD2 (5 bases). The CDR3 spans 15 residues. Germline V gene sequence: CDR1 DFQATT, CDR2 SNEGSKA (reference sequence). V lost 0 bases, J lost 5 bases, and 14 bases lay in between. The CDR3 loop is CSARDPITSNNEQFF. CDR3 sequence (DNA): TGCAGTGCTAGAGATCCTATCACTAGTAACAATGAGCAGTTCTTC.

The chain is built from TRBV29-1 and TRBJ2-5; 11 bases fit TRBD2. The CDR3 spans 15 residues. V was pared by 6 bases and J by 2 bases, with 8 bases of the junction left unmatched. Germline CDR1 and CDR2: SQVTM and ANQGSEA. CDR3 sequence (DNA): TGCAGCGTCAAACTAGCGGGGGTGAATCAAGAGACCCAGTACTTC. Its protein is CSVKLAGVNQETQYF.

V is TRBV29-1 and J is TRBJ2-7; no definite D call. The CDR3 spans 13 residues. Germline V gives CDR1 SQVTM, CDR2 ANQGSEA. V lost 2 bases and J 3 bases, leaving 11 bases between the germline ends. The CDR3 bases are TGCAGCGTTGAAATGACTCCCAACTACGAGCAGTACTTC. Translated: CSVEMTPNYEQYF.

This clonotype has only a few counts. V and J are TRBV28 and TRBJ1-6; weak D call: TRBD1 (5 bases). CDR3 length: 13 amino acids. The ends were cut back, 4 bases at V and 7 bases at J, with 8 bases in the middle. Germline V gene lookup returns CDR1 MDHEN and CDR2 SYDVKM. CDR3 DNA: TGTGCCAGCAGTTACAGGTCCAATTCACCCCTCCACTTT. Protein product: CASSYRSNSPLHF. The variable domain in full, completed from reference TRBV28 and TRBJ1-6, reads DVKVTQSSRYLVKRTGEKVFLECVQDMDHENMFWYRQDPGLGLRLIYFSYDVKMKEKGDIPEGYSVSREKKERFSLILESASTNQTSMYLCASSYRSNSPLHFGNGTRLTVT.

The V and J genes are TRBV14 and TRBJ2-5; D might be TRBD1 (6 bases). The DNA end favors TRBJ2-7, so the J call may be wrong. Germline V CDR1 and CDR2: SGHDN, FVKESK. CDR3 length equals 14 residues. In DNA, the CDR3 is TGTGCCAGCAGCCTACACCCGACAGGCTACGAGCAGTACTTC. Protein: CASSLHPTGYEQYF.

This clonotype was observed a few times. The V and J genes are TRBV29-1 and TRBJ2-1; TRBD2 is a possible D gene (6 bases). The CDR3 is 11 amino acids. Germline V lookup: CDR1 SQVTM, CDR2 ANQGSEA. Trimming stripped 4 bases from V and 8 bases from J, with 9 bases between. The CDR3 loop reads CSVGAGDEQFF. CDR3 coding DNA: TGCAGCGTTGGAGCGGGCGATGAGCAGTTCTTC.

This rearrangement joins TRBV21-1 to TRBJ2-7; the table's TRBD1 call for D was not verified on the DNA. TRBV21-1 is flagged as a pseudogene. This CDR3 is built from 17 residues. The DNA of the CDR3 is TGTGCCAGCAGCAAAGTTTTGTCGACAGATGTTGAATACGAGCAGTACTTC. This gives the protein CASSKVLSTDVEYEQYF.

This clonotype came up a few times. V usage is TRBV12-3 or TRBV12-4 and J usage is TRBJ2-7; D gene uncertain. The CDR3 spans 13 residues. Trimming took 3 bases from V and 1 from J, leaving 7 bases between them. DNA of the CDR3: TGTGCCAGCAGTTTCTCCAGATCCTACGAGCAGTACTTC. Protein product: CASSFSRSYEQYF.

A few counts support this clonotype. V is TRBV12-3 or TRBV12-4 and J is TRBJ2-2; D could derive from TRBD1 or TRBD2 (5 bases each). This CDR3 is built from 14 residues. Trimming removed 4 bases from V and 4 bases from J, with 10 bases in between. The CDR3 nucleotides read TGTGCCAGCAGTTGGGACCGCCCCACCGGGGAGCTGTTTTTT. Translating gives CASSWDRPTGELFF.

The rearrangement links TRBV4-1 to TRBJ1-2; a possible D gene is TRBD1 (5 bases). Per germline, CDR1 MGHRA and CDR2 YSYEKL. V was cut by 1 base and J by 6 bases, with 12 bases left in between. This CDR3 has 14 amino acids. The CDR3 DNA reads as TGCGCCAGCAGCCAAGTAAGGACACTGGATGGCTACACCTTC. Protein: CASSQVRTLDGYTF.

This clonotype was observed a few times. This chain connects TRBV9 to TRBJ2-3; D is unclear. The CDR3 has 13 amino acids. Germline loops: CDR1 SGDLS, CDR2 YYNGEE. Trimming pared 0 bases from V and 2 bases from J, leaving 4 bases between. CDR3 bases: TGTGCCAGCAGCGTAGCTTCCACAGATACGCAGTATTTT. It specifies CASSVASTDTQYF.

This chain uses TRBV5-5 with TRBJ1-1; D uncertain. V lost 4 bases, J lost 12 bases, and 16 bases lay in between. The CDR3 is made up of 12 amino acids. Germline V gene sequence: CDR1 SGHKS, CDR2 YYEKEE (reference sequence). The CDR3: CASSLRPSLPFF. CDR3 nucleotides: TGTGCCAGCAGCCTCCGTCCCAGTTTGCCTTTCTTT.

This clonotype was seen a single time. This rearrangement joins TRBV12-3 or TRBV12-4 to TRBJ2-3, with 8 bases that match TRBD2. J was trimmed by 4 bases and V by 4 bases; bases with no gene match: 10. This CDR3 is built from 16 residues. The CDR3 is CASSSGGRGSADTQYF. Written as DNA, the CDR3 is TGTGCCAGCAGTTCGGGGGGGCGGGGGAGCGCAGATACGCAGTATTTT.

This clonotype has a count of ten or more. The chain joins TRBV28 to TRBJ2-5; 11 bases agree with TRBD1. The closer fit of TRBJ2-7 to the DNA end suggests the J call may be wrong. CDR1 MDHEN and CDR2 SYDVKM come from the germline V gene. This CDR3 contains 14 residues. The CDR3 DNA is TGTGCCAGCAGCGCGGACAGGGGGCCCTACGAGCAGTACTTC. This gives the protein CASSADRGPYEQYF.

The chain recombines TRBV9 with TRBJ2-7, with D possibly called TRBD1 or TRBD2 (5 bases each). This CDR3 has 16 amino acids. V was shortened by 4 bases and J by 6 bases, with 23 bases between the two germline ends. CDR1 SGDLS and CDR2 YYNGEE come from the germline V gene. The CDR3 region has the DNA TGTGCCAGCAGCCCCGAACCCCCTGATGGGGACGCCGAGCAGTACTTC. Its protein is CASSPEPPDGDAEQYF.

This clonotype came up a few times. This rearrangement joins TRBV12-3 or TRBV12-4 to TRBJ2-5, with D unresolved. The CDR3 is made up of 13 amino acids. Deletions cut 9 bases from V and 4 bases from J, with 15 bases between. The CDR3 region has the DNA TGTGCCAGTACGAAACCCTGGGGAGAGACCCAGTACTTC. This sequence encodes CASTKPWGETQYF.

The V gene is TRBV7-9, the J gene TRBJ1-2; no firm D call. Trimming pared 2 bases from V and 10 bases from J, leaving 14 bases between. CDR1 and CDR2 (germline): SEHNR, FQNEAQ (reference sequence). This CDR3 has 13 amino acids. CDR3 protein: CASSLSGQVDYTF. CDR3 DNA sequence: TGTGCCAGCAGCTTAAGCGGTCAAGTTGACTACACCTTC.

J is TRBJ2-5 and V is TRBV6-5, with D perhaps matching TRBD1 (6 bases). The CDR3 contains 15 residues. Germline values: CDR1 MNHEY, CDR2 SVGAGI. Trimming removed 4 bases at V and 1 base at J, with 13 bases between. CDR3 DNA: TGTGCCAGCAGTTCAGGGGCGACTATCCAAGAGACCCAGTACTTC. Protein product: CASSSGATIQETQYF.